A selection of T cell receptor beta chains follows, all from one sample in a study of prognosis after radiotherapy for stage I lung cancer. TCRdb itself ran the multiplex PCR reads through MiXCR, one entry per CDR3 protein. The sample consists of over 45,000 distinct CDR3 sequences, about a quarter of them appearing once. The starting material was PBMCs, obtained before or after stereotactic body radiation therapy (not recorded which). These receptors were obtained from a donor aged 50 or older with non-small cell lung cancer. The CDR3 runs from the conserved cysteine through the conserved F or W. The order of the fields is CDR3 DNA, CDR3 protein, CDR3 length, D gene, J gene, V gene, clone size. The D gene is left open where the match is weak. Only some rows state a clone size, as once, few, many or a class for expanded clones.

TGTGCCAGTAGTATAGCCCGGACAGGGGGCCGCCGGGGCTACACCTTC,CASSIARTGGRRGYTF,16,TRBD1,TRBJ1-2,TRBV19,many
TGTGCCAGCAGCTTATGGCCAGTGGGCGACGAGCAGTACTTC,CASSLWPVGDEQYF,14,.,TRBJ2-7,TRBV11-2,.
TGCGCCAGCAGCTTAAAGTCAGGGGGCGCAGGTACTGAAGCTTTCTTT,CASSLKSGGAGTEAFF,16,TRBD1,TRBJ1-1,TRBV5-1,.
TGTGCCAGCAGTTACTCCCCCCACGGAACGCCGGACAGGGAAGACCAAGAGACCCAGTACTTC,CASSYSPHGTPDREDQETQYF,21,TRBD1,TRBJ2-5,TRBV6-2/TRBV6-3,.
TGTGCCAGTAGTGTACAGGGTGCGGACACTGAAGCTTTCTTT,CASSVQGADTEAFF,14,.,TRBJ1-1,TRBV19,many
TGTGCCAGCAGACGAGGCCGACGGCTGGGCACTGAAGCTTTCTTT,CASRRGRRLGTEAFF,15,.,TRBJ1-1,TRBV6-1,.
TGTGCCAGCAGTGCGCCGGGACAGGGGAACTACGAGCAGTACTTC,CASSAPGQGNYEQYF,15,TRBD1,TRBJ2-7,TRBV28,many
TGTGCCAGCAGCCTAAATTGGTATGGCTACACCTTC,CASSLNWYGYTF,12,.,TRBJ1-2,TRBV12-3/TRBV12-4,many
TGCGCCAGCAGCTTGGCAGGGGGCGATTTCACTGAAGCTTTCTTT,CASSLAGGDFTEAFF,15,TRBD1,TRBJ1-1,TRBV5-1,many
TGTGCCAGCAGCTCTAGTCAAACACAGGGAAATCAGCCCCAGCATTTT,CASSSSQTQGNQPQHF,16,.,TRBJ1-5,TRBV7-9,many
TGTGCCAGCAGTTGGCAGGGTGAGGGCACTGAAGCTTTCTTT,CASSWQGEGTEAFF,14,.,TRBJ1-1,TRBV6-5,many
TGTGCCAGCAGCCTCTTCCCCGCGGGGGGCTCCTACGAGCAGTACTTC,CASSLFPAGGSYEQYF,16,TRBD2,TRBJ2-7,TRBV11-2,many
TGTGCCAGCAGCTTGAAGGGGGGAGAAAACACCATATATTTT,CASSLKGGENTIYF,14,.,TRBJ1-3,TRBV5-4,few